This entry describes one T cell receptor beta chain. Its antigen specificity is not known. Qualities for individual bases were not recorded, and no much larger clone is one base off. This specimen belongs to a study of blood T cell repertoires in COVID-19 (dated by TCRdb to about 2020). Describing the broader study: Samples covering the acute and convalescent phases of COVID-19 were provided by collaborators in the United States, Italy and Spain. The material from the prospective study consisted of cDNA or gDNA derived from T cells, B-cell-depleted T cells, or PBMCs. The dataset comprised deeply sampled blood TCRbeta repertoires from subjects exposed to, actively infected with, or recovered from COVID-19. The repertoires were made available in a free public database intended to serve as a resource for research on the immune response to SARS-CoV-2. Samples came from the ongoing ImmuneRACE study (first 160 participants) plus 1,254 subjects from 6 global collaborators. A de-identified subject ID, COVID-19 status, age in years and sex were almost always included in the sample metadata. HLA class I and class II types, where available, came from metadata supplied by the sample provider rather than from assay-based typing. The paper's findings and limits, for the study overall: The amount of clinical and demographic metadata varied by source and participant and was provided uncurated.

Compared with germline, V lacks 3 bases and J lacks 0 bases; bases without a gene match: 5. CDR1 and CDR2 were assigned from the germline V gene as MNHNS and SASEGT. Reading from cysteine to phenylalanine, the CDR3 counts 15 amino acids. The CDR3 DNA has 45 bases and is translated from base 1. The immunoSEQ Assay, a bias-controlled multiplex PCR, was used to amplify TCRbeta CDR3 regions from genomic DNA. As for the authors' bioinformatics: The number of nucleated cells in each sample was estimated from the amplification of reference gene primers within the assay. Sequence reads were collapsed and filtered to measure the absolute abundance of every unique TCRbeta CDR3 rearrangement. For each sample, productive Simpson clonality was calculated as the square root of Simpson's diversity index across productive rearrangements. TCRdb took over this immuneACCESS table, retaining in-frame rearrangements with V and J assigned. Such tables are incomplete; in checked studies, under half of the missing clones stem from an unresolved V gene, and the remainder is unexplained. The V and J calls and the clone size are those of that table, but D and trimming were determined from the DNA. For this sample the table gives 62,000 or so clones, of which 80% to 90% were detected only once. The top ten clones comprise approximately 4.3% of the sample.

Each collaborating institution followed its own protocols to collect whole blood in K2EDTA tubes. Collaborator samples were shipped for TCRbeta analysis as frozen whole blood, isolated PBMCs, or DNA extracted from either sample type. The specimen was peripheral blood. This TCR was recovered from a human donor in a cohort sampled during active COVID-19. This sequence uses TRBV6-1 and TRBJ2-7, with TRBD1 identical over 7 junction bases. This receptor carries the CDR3 CASSDGQVSSYEQYF. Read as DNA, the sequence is TGTGCCAGCAGTGATGGACAGGTGAGCTCCTACGAGCAGTACTTC.